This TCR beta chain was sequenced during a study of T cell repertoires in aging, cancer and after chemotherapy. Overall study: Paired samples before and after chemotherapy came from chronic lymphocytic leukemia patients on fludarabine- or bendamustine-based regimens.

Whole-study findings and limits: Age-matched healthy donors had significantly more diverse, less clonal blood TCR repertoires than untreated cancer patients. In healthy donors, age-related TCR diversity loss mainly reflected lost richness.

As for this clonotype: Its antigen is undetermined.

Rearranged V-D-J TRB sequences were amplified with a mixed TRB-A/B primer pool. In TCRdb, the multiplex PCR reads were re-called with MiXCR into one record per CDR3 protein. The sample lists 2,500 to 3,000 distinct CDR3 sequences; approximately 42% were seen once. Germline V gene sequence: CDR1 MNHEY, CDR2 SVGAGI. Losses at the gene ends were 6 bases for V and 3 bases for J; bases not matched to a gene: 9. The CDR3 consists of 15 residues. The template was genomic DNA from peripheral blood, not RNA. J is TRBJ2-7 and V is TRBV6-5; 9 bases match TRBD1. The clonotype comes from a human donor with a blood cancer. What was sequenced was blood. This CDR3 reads CASRPQGTGNYEQYF. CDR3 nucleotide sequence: TGTGCCAGCAGGCCTCAGGGGACAGGGAACTACGAGCAGTACTTC.